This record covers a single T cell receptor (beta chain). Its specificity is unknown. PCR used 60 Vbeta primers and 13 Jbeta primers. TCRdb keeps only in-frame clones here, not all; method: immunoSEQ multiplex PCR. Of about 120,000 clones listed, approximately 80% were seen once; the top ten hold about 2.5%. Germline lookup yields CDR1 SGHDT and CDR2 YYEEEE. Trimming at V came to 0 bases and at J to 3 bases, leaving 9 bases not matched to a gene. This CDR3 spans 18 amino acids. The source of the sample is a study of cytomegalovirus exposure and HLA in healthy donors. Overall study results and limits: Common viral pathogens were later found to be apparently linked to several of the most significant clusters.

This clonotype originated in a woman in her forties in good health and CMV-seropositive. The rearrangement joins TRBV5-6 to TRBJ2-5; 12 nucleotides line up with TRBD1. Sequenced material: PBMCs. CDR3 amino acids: CASSLDSGTGGREETQYF. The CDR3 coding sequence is TGTGCCAGCAGCTTGGATTCCGGGACAGGGGGCAGGGAAGAGACCCAGTACTTC.